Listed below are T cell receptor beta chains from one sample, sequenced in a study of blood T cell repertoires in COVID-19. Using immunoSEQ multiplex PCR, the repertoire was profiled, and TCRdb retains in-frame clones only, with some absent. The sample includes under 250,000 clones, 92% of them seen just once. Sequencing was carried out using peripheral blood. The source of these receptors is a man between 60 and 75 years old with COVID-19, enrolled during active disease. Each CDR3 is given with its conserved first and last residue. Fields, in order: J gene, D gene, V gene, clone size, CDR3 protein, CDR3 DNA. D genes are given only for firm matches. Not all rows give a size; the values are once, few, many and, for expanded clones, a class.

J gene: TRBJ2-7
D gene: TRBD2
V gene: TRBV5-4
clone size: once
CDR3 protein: CASSPGGSLTPYEQYF
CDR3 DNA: TGTGCCAGCAGCCCCGGGGGGTCCCTCACCCCGTACGAGCAGTACTTC

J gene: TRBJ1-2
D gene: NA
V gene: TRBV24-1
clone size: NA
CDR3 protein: CATSDLTGPIPSYTF
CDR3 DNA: TGTGCCACCAGTGATTTAACCGGTCCCATCCCCAGCTACACCTTC

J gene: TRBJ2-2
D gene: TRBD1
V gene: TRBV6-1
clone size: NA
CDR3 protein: CASSELHRGRRETGELFF
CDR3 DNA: TGTGCCAGCAGTGAATTACACAGGGGGCGCCGGGAAACCGGGGAGCTGTTTTTT

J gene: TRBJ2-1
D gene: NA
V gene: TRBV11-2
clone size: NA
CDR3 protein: CASSRGGYSYNEQFF
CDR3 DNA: TGTGCCAGCAGCCGCGGGGGCTACTCCTACAATGAGCAGTTCTTC

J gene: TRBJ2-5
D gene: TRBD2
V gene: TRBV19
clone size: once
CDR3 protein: CASSPWTSGSETQYF
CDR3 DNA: TGTGCCAGTAGTCCTTGGACTAGCGGGAGTGAGACCCAGTACTTC

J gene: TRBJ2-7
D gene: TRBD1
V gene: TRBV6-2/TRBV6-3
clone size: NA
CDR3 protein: CASSTRDRVIYEQYF
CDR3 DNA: TGTGCCAGCAGTACCCGGGACAGGGTTATATACGAGCAGTACTTC

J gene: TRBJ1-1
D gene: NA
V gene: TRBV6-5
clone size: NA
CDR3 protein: CASNLQKNTEAFF
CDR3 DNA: TGTGCCAGCAATTTACAGAAGAACACTGAAGCTTTCTTT

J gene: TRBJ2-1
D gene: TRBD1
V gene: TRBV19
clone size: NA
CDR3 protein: CASSRSTGEGYNEQFF
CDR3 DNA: TGTGCCAGTAGTAGGAGCACAGGGGAAGGCTACAATGAGCAGTTCTTC

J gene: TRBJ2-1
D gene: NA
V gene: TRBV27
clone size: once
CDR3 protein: CASSLSGVGEQFF
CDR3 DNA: TGTGCCAGCAGTTTATCAGGAGTTGGTGAGCAGTTCTTC

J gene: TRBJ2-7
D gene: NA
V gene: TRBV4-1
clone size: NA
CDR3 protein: CASSPWETGASDEQYF
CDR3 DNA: TGCGCCAGCAGCCCCTGGGAGACGGGAGCATCGGACGAGCAGTACTTC

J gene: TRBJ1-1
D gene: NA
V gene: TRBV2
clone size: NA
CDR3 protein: CASSEAQTANTEAFF
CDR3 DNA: TGTGCCAGCAGTGAAGCCCAGACAGCTAACACTGAAGCTTTCTTT

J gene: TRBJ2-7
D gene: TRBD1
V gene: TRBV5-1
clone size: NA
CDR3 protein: CASSLRGTGHEQYF
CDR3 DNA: TGCGCCAGCAGCTTACGGGGGACAGGGCACGAGCAGTACTTC

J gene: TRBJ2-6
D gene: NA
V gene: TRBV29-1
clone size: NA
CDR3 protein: CSVDTMGGAGANVLTF
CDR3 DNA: TGCAGCGTTGACACCATGGGGGGTGCTGGGGCCAACGTCCTGACTTTC

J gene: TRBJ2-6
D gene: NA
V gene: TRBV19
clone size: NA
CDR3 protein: CASSIGTRQADSGANVLTF
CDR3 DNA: TGTGCCAGTAGTATAGGAACCAGACAGGCAGACTCTGGGGCCAACGTCCTGACTTTC

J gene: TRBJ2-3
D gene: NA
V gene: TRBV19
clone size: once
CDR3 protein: CASSTAGRSTDTQYF
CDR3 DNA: TGTGCCAGTAGTACGGCAGGGCGAAGCACAGATACGCAGTATTTT

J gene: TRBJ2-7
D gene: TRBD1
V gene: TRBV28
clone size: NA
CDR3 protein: CASSLRDRAYF
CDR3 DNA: TGTGCCAGCAGTTTAAGGGACAGGGCTTACTTC

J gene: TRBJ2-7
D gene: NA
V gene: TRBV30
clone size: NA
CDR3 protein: CAWRRGAAGETSEQYF
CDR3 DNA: TGTGCCTGGAGGAGGGGTGCGGCAGGGGAAACTTCCGAGCAGTACTTC

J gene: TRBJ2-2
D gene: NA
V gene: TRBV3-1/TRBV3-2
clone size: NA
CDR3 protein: CASSQDSPTTNTGELFF
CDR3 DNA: TGTGCCAGCAGCCAAGATTCGCCGACAACGAACACCGGGGAGCTGTTTTTT

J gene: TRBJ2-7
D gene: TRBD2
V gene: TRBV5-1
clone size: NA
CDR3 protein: CASAPGTSGRHSYEQYF
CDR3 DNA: TGCGCCAGCGCACCCGGGACTAGCGGGAGGCACTCCTACGAGCAGTACTTC

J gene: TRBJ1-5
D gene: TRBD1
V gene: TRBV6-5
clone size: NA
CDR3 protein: CASSVDRAENQPQHF
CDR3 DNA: TGTGCCAGCAGCGTCGACAGGGCGGAGAATCAGCCCCAGCATTTT

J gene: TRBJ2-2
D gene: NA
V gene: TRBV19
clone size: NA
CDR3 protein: CATQSGNTGELFF
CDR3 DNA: TGTGCCACTCAATCGGGGAACACCGGGGAGCTGTTTTTT

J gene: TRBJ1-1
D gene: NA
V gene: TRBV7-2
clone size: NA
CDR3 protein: CASSHRQPEAFF
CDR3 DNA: TGTGCCAGCAGCCATCGACAGCCTGAAGCTTTCTTT

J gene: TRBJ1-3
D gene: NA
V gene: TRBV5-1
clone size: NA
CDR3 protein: CASSSRDNPRRGNTIYF
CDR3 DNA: TGCGCCAGCAGCTCCCGGGACAACCCAAGACGAGGAAACACCATATATTTT

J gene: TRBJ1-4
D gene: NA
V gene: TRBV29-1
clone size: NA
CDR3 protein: CSVEGGGDEKLFF
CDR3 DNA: TGCAGCGTTGAAGGCGGGGGAGATGAAAAACTGTTTTTT

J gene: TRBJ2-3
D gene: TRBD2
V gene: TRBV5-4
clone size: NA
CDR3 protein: CASYRAGFTDTQYF
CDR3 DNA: TGTGCCAGCTACCGAGCGGGATTCACAGATACGCAGTATTTT

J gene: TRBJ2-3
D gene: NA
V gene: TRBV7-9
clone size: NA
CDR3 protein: CASSSRRDTQYF
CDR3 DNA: TGTGCCAGCAGCTCGCGGAGAGATACGCAGTATTTT

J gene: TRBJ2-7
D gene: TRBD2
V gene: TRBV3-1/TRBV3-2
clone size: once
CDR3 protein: CASSQDKGTTYF
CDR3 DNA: TGTGCCAGCAGCCAAGATAAAGGGACTACATACTTC

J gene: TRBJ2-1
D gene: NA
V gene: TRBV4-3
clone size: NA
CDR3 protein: CASSQEGGGGEQFF
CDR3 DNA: TGCGCCAGCAGCCAAGAGGGTGGGGGCGGGGAGCAGTTCTTC

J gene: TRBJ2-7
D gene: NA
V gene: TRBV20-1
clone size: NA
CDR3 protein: CSARSTYEQYF
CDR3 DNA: TGCAGTGCTAGAAGCACCTACGAGCAGTACTTC

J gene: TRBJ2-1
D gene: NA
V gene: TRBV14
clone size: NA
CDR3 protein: CASSQVAGIGYEQFF
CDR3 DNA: TGTGCCAGCAGCCAAGTGGCAGGGATAGGCTATGAGCAGTTCTTC

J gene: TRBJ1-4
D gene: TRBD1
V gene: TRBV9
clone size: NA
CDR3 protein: CASSVAGQAGEKLFF
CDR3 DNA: TGTGCCAGCAGCGTAGCTGGACAGGCCGGGGAAAAACTGTTTTTT

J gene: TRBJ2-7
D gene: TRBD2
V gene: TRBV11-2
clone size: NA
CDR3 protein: CASRPPGTSGEQYF
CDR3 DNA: TGTGCCAGCAGACCTCCGGGGACTAGCGGGGAGCAGTACTTC

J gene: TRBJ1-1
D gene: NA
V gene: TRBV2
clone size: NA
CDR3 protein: CASSTDTRNTEAFF
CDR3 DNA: TGTGCCAGCAGCACGGACACAAGGAACACTGAAGCTTTCTTT

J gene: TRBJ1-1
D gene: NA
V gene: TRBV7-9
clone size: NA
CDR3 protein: CASSPDRLTEAFF
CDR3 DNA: TGTGCCAGCAGCCCTGACAGACTCACTGAAGCTTTCTTT

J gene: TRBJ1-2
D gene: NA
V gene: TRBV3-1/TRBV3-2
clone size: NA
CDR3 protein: CASSPYDSFYGYTF
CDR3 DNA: TGTGCCAGCAGCCCTTACGACAGCTTCTATGGCTACACCTTC

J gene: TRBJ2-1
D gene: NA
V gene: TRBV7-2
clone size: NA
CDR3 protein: CASRDGLARNEQFF
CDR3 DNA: TGTGCCAGCAGAGACGGGCTAGCTCGTAATGAGCAGTTCTTC

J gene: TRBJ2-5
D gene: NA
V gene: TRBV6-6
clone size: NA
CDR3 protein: CASSYKGGYGLETQYF
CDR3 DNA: TGTGCCAGCAGTTACAAGGGCGGGTACGGTTTGGAGACCCAGTACTTC

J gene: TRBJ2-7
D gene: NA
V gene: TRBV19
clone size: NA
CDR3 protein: CASTGVEAYEQYF
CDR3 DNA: TGTGCCAGTACAGGCGTGGAAGCATACGAGCAGTACTTC

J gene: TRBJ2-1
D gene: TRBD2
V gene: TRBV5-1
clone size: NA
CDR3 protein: CASSLNLAGNEQFF
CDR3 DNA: TGCGCCAGCAGCTTGAATCTAGCGGGCAATGAGCAGTTCTTC

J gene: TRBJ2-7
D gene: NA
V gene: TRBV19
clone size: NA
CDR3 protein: CASSRFLGSPYEQYF
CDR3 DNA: TGTGCCAGTAGTAGGTTCCTGGGGAGTCCCTACGAGCAGTACTTC

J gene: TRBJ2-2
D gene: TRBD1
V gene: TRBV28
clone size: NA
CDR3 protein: CASRFGGTGGRTGELFF
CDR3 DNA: TGTGCCAGCAGGTTTGGTGGTACAGGGGGGCGGACCGGGGAGCTGTTTTTT

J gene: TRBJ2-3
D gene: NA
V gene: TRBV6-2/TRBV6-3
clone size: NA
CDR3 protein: CASSQRANTQYF
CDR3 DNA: TGTGCCAGCAGCCAACGTGCGAATACGCAGTATTTT

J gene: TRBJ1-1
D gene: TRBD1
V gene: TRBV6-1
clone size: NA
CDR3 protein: CASSGTTGGATEAFF
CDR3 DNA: TGTGCCAGCAGTGGAACTACAGGGGGCGCGACTGAAGCTTTCTTT

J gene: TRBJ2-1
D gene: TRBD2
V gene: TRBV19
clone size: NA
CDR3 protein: CASSIGSPAGGYNEQFF
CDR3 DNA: TGTGCCAGTAGTATAGGTTCCCCAGCGGGGGGATACAATGAGCAGTTCTTC